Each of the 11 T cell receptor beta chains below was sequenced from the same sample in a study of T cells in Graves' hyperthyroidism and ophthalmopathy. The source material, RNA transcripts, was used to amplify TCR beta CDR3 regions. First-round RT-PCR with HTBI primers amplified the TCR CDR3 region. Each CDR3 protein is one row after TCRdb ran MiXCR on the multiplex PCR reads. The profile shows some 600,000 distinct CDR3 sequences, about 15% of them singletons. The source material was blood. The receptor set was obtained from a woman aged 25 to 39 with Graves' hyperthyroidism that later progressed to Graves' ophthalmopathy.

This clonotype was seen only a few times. The CDR3 is CSARALDVYYEQYF. The CDR3 nucleotides are TGCAGTGCTAGAGCGTTGGACGTGTACTACGAGCAGTACTTC. This chain connects TRBV20-1 to TRBJ2-7; no definite D call. Trimming left V 1 base short and J 3 bases short, with 13 bases between. Germline assignment: CDR1 DFQATT and CDR2 SNEGSKA (reference sequence). The CDR3 loop spans 14 amino acids.

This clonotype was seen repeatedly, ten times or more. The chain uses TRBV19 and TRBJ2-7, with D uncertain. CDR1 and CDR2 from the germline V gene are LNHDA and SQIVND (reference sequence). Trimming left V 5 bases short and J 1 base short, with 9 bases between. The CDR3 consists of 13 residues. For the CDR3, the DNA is TGTGCCAGTAGTCTTAACCCTTCCTACGAGCAGTACTTC. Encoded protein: CASSLNPSYEQYF.

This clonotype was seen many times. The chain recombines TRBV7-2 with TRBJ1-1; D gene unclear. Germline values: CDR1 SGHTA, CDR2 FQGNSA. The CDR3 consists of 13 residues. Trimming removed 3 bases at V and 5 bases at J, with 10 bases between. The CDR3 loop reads CASSFARGTEAFF. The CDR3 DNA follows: TGTGCCAGCAGCTTCGCTAGAGGTACTGAAGCTTTCTTT. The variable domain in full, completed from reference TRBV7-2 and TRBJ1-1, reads GAGVSQSPSNKVTEKGKDVELRCDPISGHTALYWYRQSLGQGLEFLIYFQGNSAPDKSGLPSDRFSAERTGGSVSTLTIQRTQQEDSAVYLCASSFARGTEAFFGQGTRLTVV.

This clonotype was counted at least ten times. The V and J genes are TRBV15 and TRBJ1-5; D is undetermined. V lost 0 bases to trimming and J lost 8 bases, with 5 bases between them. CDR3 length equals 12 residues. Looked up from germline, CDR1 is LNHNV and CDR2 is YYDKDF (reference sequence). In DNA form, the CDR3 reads TGTGCCACCAGCAGAGAATTGGAGCCCCAGCATTTT. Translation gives CATSRELEPQHF. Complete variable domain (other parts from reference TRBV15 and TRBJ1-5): DAMVIQNPRYQVTQFGKPVTLSCSQTLNHNVMYWYQQKSSQAPKLLFHYYDKDFNNEADTPDNFQSRRPNTSFCFLDIRSPGLGDTAMYLCATSRELEPQHFGDGTRLSIL.

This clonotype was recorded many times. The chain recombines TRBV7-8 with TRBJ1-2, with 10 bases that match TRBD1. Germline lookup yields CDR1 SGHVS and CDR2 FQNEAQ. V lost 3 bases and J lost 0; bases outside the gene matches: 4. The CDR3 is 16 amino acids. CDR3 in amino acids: CASSFDRGRANYGYTF. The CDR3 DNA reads TGTGCCAGCAGCTTCGACAGGGGGCGAGCTAACTATGGCTACACCTTC.

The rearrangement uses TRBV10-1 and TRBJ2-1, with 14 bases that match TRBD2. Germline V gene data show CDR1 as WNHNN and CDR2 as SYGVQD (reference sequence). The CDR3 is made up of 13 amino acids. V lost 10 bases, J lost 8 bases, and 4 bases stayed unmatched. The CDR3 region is CATGLAGGDEQFF. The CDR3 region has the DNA TGCGCCACCGGACTAGCGGGAGGAGATGAGCAGTTCTTC.

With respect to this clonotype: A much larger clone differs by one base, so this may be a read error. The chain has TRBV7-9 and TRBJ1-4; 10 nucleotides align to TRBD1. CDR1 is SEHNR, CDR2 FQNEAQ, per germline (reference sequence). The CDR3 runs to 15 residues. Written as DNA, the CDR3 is TGTGCCAGCACCCCTCCCGGGACAGGGGATGAAAACCTGTTTTTT. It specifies CASTPPGTGDENLFF.

The CDR3 loop reads CSARKSPLAGGQSRYEQYF. The CDR3 DNA reads TGCAGTGCTAGAAAATCCCCTCTAGCGGGAGGGCAATCCCGCTACGAGCAGTACTTC. The rearrangement uses TRBV20-1 and TRBJ2-7, with 12 positions matching TRBD2. The CDR3 covers 19 residues. The V segment lost 2 bases and the J segment 3 bases; nucleotides outside the gene matches: 17. Germline V gives CDR1 DFQATT, CDR2 SNEGSKA (reference sequence).

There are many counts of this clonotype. The CDR3 protein is CASSSQRESPLHF. Here the CDR3 DNA reads TGTGCCAGCAGCTCGCAACGGGAATCACCCCTCCACTTT. J is TRBJ1-6 and V is TRBV7-2; no definite D call. Looked up from germline, CDR1 is SGHTA and CDR2 is FQGNSA. The CDR3 has 13 residues. V lost 4 bases to trimming and J lost 10 bases, with 11 bases between them.

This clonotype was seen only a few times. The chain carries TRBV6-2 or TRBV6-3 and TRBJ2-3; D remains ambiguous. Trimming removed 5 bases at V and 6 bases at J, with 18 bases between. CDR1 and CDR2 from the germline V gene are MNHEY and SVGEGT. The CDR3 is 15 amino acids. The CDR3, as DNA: TGTGCCAGCAGTGGGGTCTTTGGAGACGACGATACGCAGTATTTT. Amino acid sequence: CASSGVFGDDDTQYF.

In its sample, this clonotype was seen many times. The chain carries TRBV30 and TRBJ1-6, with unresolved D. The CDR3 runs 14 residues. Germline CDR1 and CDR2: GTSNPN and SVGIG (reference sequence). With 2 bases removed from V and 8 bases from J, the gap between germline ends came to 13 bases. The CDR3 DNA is TGTGCCTGGAGTCCCGCGGACGTTTATTCACCCCTCCACTTT. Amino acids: CAWSPADVYSPLHF.